This T cell receptor beta chain was recorded in a study of Graves' ophthalmopathy and Graves' hyperthyroidism. J gave up 5 bases and V 3 bases, and 6 bases lay outside the gene matches. This CDR3 comprises 14 residues. Stable hyperthyroidism referred to disease that showed no ophthalmopathy within 18 months of follow-up. Beta-chain TCR CDR3 regions were amplified from RNA transcripts. An opening RT-PCR round employed HTBI primers and preceded a second-round multiplex PCR. From the multiplex PCR reads, TCRdb called clonotypes with MiXCR, one entry per CDR3 protein. This sample yields 500,000 to 700,000 distinct CDR3 sequences, of which about 20% are seen a single time; approximately 7% belongs to the top ten.

The specimen was peripheral blood. The rearrangement joins TRBV12-3 or TRBV12-4 to TRBJ1-1; 7 bases match TRBD1. The receptor comes from a woman under 30 with stable Graves' hyperthyroidism. Some clones in this sample may be carry-over from other donors' samples. The CDR3 spells CASSLGQLRTEAFF. CDR3 DNA sequence: TGTGCCAGCAGTTTGGGACAGTTGAGGACTGAAGCTTTCTTT.